This entry is about one TCR beta chain. The antigen is not known. Whereas donors were nominally healthy upon sampling, unrecorded immune exposures were probable. In the PCR, 60 Vbeta and 13 Jbeta primers were used. In the authors' methods: The count from a later analysis was about 80 million unique TCR beta chains, some 11 million of them shared. Sequenced by immunoSEQ multiplex PCR; TCRdb stores in-frame clones only, minus some. V, J and clone size were drawn from that table, and D and trimming were deduced from the DNA. In the table there are 75,000 to 100,000 clones, 73% of which are singletons. The data originate from a study of cytomegalovirus exposure and HLA in healthy donors. Study-wide findings and caveats: In a later analysis, donors in an Asian-associated ancestry cluster reportedly had fewer N-insertions in productive TCRs than the cohort mean.

V shed 8 bases, J shed 0 bases, and the junction held 13 bases outside the gene matches. Per the germline V gene, CDR1 is SNHLY and CDR2 is FYNNEI. This CDR3 has 18 amino acids. This TCR was sampled from a man between 35 and 55 years old in good health and CMV-seronegative. The sample taken for sequencing was PBMCs. This sequence joins TRBV2 and TRBJ1-6, with TRBD1 matching over 7 bases. The CDR3 is CASEYGGTASSYNSPLHF. The CDR3 region has the DNA TGTGCCAGCGAGTATGGCGGGACAGCGAGCTCCTATAATTCACCCCTCCACTTT.